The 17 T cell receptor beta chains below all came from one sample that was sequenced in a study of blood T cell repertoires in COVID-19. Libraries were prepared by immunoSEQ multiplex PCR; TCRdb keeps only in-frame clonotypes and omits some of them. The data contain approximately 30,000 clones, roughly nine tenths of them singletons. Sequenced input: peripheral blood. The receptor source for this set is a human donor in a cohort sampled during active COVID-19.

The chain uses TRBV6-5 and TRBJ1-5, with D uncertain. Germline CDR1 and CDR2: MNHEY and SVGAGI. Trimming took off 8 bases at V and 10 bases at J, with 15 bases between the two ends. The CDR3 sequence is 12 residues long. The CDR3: CASGNRGFPQHF. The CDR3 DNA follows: TGTGCCAGCGGAAACCGAGGGTTTCCCCAGCATTTT.

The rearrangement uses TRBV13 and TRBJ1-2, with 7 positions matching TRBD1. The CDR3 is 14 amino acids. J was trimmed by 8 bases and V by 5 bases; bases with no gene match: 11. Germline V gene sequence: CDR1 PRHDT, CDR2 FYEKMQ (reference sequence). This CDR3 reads CASSTKTGSKGYTF. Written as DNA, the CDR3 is TGTGCCAGCAGCACCAAGACAGGGAGTAAGGGCTACACCTTC.

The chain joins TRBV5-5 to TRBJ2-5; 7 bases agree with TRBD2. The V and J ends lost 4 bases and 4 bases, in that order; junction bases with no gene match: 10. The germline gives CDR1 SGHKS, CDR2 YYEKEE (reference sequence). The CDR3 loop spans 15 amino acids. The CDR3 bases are TGTGCCAGCAGCCCTCGAGCGGGGCGAGTAGAGACCCAGTACTTC. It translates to CASSPRAGRVETQYF.

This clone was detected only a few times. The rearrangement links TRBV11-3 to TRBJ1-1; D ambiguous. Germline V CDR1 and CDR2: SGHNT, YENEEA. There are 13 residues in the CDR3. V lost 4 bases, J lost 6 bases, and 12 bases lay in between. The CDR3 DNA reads TGTGCCAGCAGCTCCCCGAGGGTTCCTGAAGCTTTCTTT. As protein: CASSSPRVPEAFF.

The CDR3 reads CASSARTGGDQPQHF. In DNA form, the CDR3 reads TGTGCCAGCAGTGCCCGGACAGGGGGGGATCAGCCCCAGCATTTT. The gene calls are TRBV2 and TRBJ1-5; 10 bases agree with TRBD1. Germline trimming cut 4 bases from V and 5 bases from J; bases unmatched to any gene: 5. The CDR3 length is 15 residues. Germline-derived CDR1 and CDR2 are SNHLY and FYNNEI. Supplemented by reference TRBV2 and TRBJ1-5, the full variable domain reads EPEVTQTPSHQVTQMGQEVILRCVPISNHLYFYWYRQILGQKVEFLVSFYNNEISEKSEIFDDQFSVERPDGSNFTLKIRSTKLEDSAMYFCASSARTGGDQPQHFGDGTRLSIL.

The CDR3 DNA reads TGTGCCAGCAGCGCAAGACTAGCGGGGAGTAGGACAGATACGCAGTATTTT. It translates to CASSARLAGSRTDTQYF. This chain links TRBV9 with TRBJ2-3, with TRBD2 matching over 11 bases. The germline gives CDR1 SGDLS, CDR2 YYNGEE. CDR3 size: 17 residues. Trimming removed 3 bases from V and 3 bases from J; junction bases left unmatched: 9.

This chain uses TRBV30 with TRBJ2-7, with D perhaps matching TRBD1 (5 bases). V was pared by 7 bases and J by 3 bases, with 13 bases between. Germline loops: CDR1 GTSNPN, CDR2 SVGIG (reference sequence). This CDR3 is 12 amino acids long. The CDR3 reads CALSTASYEQYF. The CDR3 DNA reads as TGTGCCTTATCGACAGCTAGCTACGAGCAGTACTTC.

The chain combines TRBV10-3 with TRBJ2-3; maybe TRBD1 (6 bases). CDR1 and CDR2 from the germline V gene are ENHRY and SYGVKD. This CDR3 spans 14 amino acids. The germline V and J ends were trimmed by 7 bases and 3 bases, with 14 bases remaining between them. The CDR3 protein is CAIKDGGGTDTQYF. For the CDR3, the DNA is TGTGCCATCAAGGATGGGGGCGGGACAGATACGCAGTATTTT.

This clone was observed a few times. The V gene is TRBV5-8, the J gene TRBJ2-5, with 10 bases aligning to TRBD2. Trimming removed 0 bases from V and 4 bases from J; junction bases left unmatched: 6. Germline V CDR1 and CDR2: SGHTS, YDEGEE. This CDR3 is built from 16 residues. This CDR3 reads CASSLDGTSEGETQYF. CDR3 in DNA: TGTGCCAGCAGCTTGGATGGGACTAGCGAGGGAGAGACCCAGTACTTC.

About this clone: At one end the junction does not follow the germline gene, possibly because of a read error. The CDR3 DNA reads TGTGCCAGCAGCCGATTATCCGGGACAGGGAACCCCGGGGAGCTGTTTTTT. Its translation is CASSRLSGTGNPGELFF. The chain employs TRBV7-3 and TRBJ2-2; 9 bases fit TRBD1. The CDR3 has 17 amino acids. Looked up from germline, CDR1 is SGHTA and CDR2 is FQGTGA.

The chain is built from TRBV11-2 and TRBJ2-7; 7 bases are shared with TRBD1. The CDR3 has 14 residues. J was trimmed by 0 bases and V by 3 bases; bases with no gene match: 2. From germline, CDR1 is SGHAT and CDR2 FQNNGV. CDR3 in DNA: TGTGCCAGCAGCTTGGACAGGAGCTCCTACGAGCAGTACTTC. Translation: CASSLDRSSYEQYF. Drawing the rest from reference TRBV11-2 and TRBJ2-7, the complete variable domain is EAGVAQSPRYKIIEKRQSVAFWCNPISGHATLYWYQQILGQGPKLLIQFQNNGVVDDSQLPKDRFSAERLKGVDSTLKIQPAKLEDSAVYLCASSLDRSSYEQYFGPGTRLTVT.

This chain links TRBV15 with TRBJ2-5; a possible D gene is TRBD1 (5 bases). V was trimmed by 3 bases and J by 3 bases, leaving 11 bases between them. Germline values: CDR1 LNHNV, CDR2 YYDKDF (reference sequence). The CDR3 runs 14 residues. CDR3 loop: CATSSTGREETQYF. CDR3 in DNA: TGTGCCACCAGCAGTACGGGCAGGGAAGAGACCCAGTACTTC.

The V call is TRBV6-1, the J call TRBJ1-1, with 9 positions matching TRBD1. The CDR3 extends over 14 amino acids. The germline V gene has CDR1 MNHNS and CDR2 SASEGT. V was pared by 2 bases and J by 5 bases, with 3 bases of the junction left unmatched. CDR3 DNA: TGTGCCAGCAGTGAACAGACAGGGGGAACTGAAGCTTTCTTT. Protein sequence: CASSEQTGGTEAFF.

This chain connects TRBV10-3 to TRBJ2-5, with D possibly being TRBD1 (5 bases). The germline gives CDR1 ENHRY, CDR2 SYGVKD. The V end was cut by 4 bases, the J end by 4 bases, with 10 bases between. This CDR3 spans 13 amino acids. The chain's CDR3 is CAISGQGPETQYF. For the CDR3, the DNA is TGTGCCATCAGTGGGCAGGGCCCAGAGACCCAGTACTTC.

This CDR3 is CASCGQMNTEAFF. The CDR3 region has the DNA TGTGCCAGCTGCGGACAGATGAACACTGAAGCTTTCTTT. This chain links TRBV6-5 with TRBJ1-1; D might be TRBD1 (6 bases). The CDR3 consists of 13 residues. Germline assignment: CDR1 MNHEY and CDR2 SVGAGI. Trimming pared 8 bases from V and 0 bases from J, leaving 10 bases between.

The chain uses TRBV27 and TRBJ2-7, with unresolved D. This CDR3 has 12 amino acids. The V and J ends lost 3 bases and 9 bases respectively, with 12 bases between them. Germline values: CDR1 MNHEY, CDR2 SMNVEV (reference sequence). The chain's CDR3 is CASSLPDLRQYF. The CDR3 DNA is TGTGCCAGCAGTTTGCCCGATCTCAGGCAGTACTTC.

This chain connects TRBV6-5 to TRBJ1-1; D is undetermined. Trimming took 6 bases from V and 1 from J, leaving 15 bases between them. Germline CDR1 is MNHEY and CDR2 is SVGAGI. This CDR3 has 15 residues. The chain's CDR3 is CASRSPGQTNTEAFF. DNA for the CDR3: TGTGCCAGCAGATCCCCTGGGCAAACGAACACTGAAGCTTTCTTT.